Listed below are T cell receptor beta chains from one sample, sequenced in a study of cytomegalovirus exposure and HLA in healthy donors. Using immunoSEQ multiplex PCR, the repertoire was profiled, and TCRdb retains in-frame clones only, with some absent. The sample yields 150,000 to 200,000 clones, 86% seen once. The source material was PBMCs. The source is a woman aged 18-29 years in good health and CMV-seronegative. Both conserved end residues are part of each CDR3. D genes are given only for firm matches. Clone size appears in some rows only: once, few, many, or a class for an expanded clone.

d_gene: TRBD1; abundance: -; j_gene: TRBJ1-5; v_gene: TRBV12-5; CDR3aa: CASGLVWTGGHYSNQPQHF; CDR3nt: TGTGCTAGTGGTTTGGTATGGACAGGGGGCCACTATAGCAATCAGCCCCAGCATTTT
d_gene: TRBD1; abundance: -; j_gene: TRBJ2-5; v_gene: TRBV11-2; CDR3aa: CASSLRGTQGRWETQYF; CDR3nt: TGTGCCAGCAGCTTACGCGGAACACAGGGGCGGTGGGAGACCCAGTACTTC
d_gene: -; abundance: -; j_gene: TRBJ2-1; v_gene: TRBV5-1; CDR3aa: CASTTAGRYNEQFF; CDR3nt: TGCGCCAGCACTACGGCGGGAAGGTACAATGAGCAGTTCTTC
d_gene: TRBD1; abundance: few; j_gene: TRBJ1-2; v_gene: TRBV4-1; CDR3aa: CASSQDLWDRDVYGYTF; CDR3nt: TGCGCCAGCAGCCAAGATTTATGGGACAGGGATGTCTATGGCTACACCTTC
d_gene: TRBD2; abundance: -; j_gene: TRBJ2-2; v_gene: TRBV6-4; CDR3aa: CASSETSGNTGELFF; CDR3nt: TGTGCCAGCAGTGAGACTAGCGGGAACACCGGGGAGCTGTTTTTT
d_gene: -; abundance: -; j_gene: TRBJ2-7; v_gene: TRBV6-1; CDR3aa: CASSFGRDYEQYF; CDR3nt: TGTGCCAGCAGTTTCGGGAGAGACTACGAGCAGTACTTC
d_gene: -; abundance: -; j_gene: TRBJ1-1; v_gene: TRBV5-6; CDR3aa: CASSWRLNTEAFF; CDR3nt: TGTGCCAGCAGCTGGCGGTTGAACACTGAAGCTTTCTTT
d_gene: -; abundance: -; j_gene: TRBJ1-1; v_gene: TRBV6-1; CDR3aa: CASLAVTEAFF; CDR3nt: TGTGCCAGCCTGGCGGTCACTGAAGCTTTCTTT
d_gene: TRBD2; abundance: -; j_gene: TRBJ2-1; v_gene: TRBV15; CDR3aa: CATSRGVSGSYNEQFF; CDR3nt: TGTGCCACCAGCAGAGGGGTGAGCGGGAGTTACAATGAGCAGTTCTTC
d_gene: TRBD1; abundance: -; j_gene: TRBJ2-4; v_gene: TRBV2; CDR3aa: CASRAGTGGNIQYF; CDR3nt: TGTGCCAGCAGGGCGGGGACAGGGGGAAACATTCAGTACTTC
d_gene: -; abundance: once; j_gene: TRBJ2-3; v_gene: TRBV5-5; CDR3aa: CASSLAWIGADTQYF; CDR3nt: TGTGCCAGCAGCTTGGCCTGGATCGGGGCAGATACGCAGTATTTT
d_gene: TRBD2; abundance: -; j_gene: TRBJ2-1; v_gene: TRBV5-6; CDR3aa: CASRWSGATRSYNEQFF; CDR3nt: TGTGCCAGCAGATGGAGCGGGGCCACTCGATCCTACAATGAGCAGTTCTTC
d_gene: TRBD1; abundance: -; j_gene: TRBJ1-2; v_gene: TRBV4-2; CDR3aa: CASSLGGQGIGYTF; CDR3nt: TGTGCCAGCAGTCTCGGGGGACAGGGTATAGGCTACACCTTC
d_gene: -; abundance: -; j_gene: TRBJ1-1; v_gene: TRBV30; CDR3aa: CAWSSGRSGVNTEAFF; CDR3nt: TGTGCCTGGAGCTCCGGAAGGAGTGGAGTGAACACTGAAGCTTTCTTT
d_gene: -; abundance: -; j_gene: TRBJ2-7; v_gene: TRBV4-2; CDR3aa: CASSQVGMQRWQYF; CDR3nt: TGTGCCAGCAGCCAAGTGGGCATGCAAAGGTGGCAGTACTTC
d_gene: TRBD2; abundance: few; j_gene: TRBJ2-1; v_gene: TRBV7-9; CDR3aa: CASSPRGGLGVGEQFF; CDR3nt: TGTGCCAGCAGCCCACGGGGGGGATTGGGAGTGGGTGAGCAGTTCTTC
d_gene: TRBD1; abundance: -; j_gene: TRBJ2-1; v_gene: TRBV6-6; CDR3aa: CASSYLGQGANEQFF; CDR3nt: TGTGCCAGCAGTTACTTGGGACAGGGGGCGAATGAGCAGTTCTTC
d_gene: TRBD1; abundance: once; j_gene: TRBJ2-7; v_gene: TRBV6-5; CDR3aa: CASSSGQGADEQYF; CDR3nt: TGTGCCAGCAGTTCGGGACAGGGGGCCGACGAGCAGTACTTC
d_gene: -; abundance: -; j_gene: TRBJ2-3; v_gene: TRBV25-1; CDR3aa: CASGGDFRKQYF; CDR3nt: TGTGCCAGCGGCGGGGACTTTAGGAAGCAGTATTTT
d_gene: TRBD2; abundance: -; j_gene: TRBJ2-1; v_gene: TRBV6-1; CDR3aa: CASSKIAGSYNEQFF; CDR3nt: TGTGCCAGCAGTAAAATAGCGGGATCCTACAATGAGCAGTTCTTC
d_gene: TRBD1; abundance: few; j_gene: TRBJ1-2; v_gene: TRBV10-1; CDR3aa: CASSPVDRVAGYTF; CDR3nt: TGCGCCAGCAGTCCGGTCGACAGGGTTGCTGGCTACACCTTC
d_gene: TRBD1; abundance: -; j_gene: TRBJ2-1; v_gene: TRBV9; CDR3aa: CASSASRTGGTYNEQFF; CDR3nt: TGTGCCAGCAGCGCTAGTAGGACAGGGGGCACCTACAATGAGCAGTTCTTC
d_gene: -; abundance: -; j_gene: TRBJ1-1; v_gene: TRBV2; CDR3aa: CASKEYNTEAFF; CDR3nt: TGTGCCAGCAAAGAGTATAACACTGAAGCTTTCTTT
d_gene: -; abundance: -; j_gene: TRBJ2-5; v_gene: TRBV7-7; CDR3aa: CASSQNQGQETQYF; CDR3nt: TGTGCCAGCAGCCAAAACCAGGGCCAAGAGACCCAGTACTTC
d_gene: TRBD1; abundance: -; j_gene: TRBJ1-2; v_gene: TRBV2; CDR3aa: CASSRTGTPNYGYTF; CDR3nt: TGTGCCAGCAGTAGGACAGGAACCCCTAACTATGGCTACACCTTC
d_gene: -; abundance: -; j_gene: TRBJ2-1; v_gene: TRBV28; CDR3aa: CASSKLLDRRDEQFF; CDR3nt: TGTGCCAGCAGTAAATTATTGGACAGACGCGATGAGCAGTTCTTC
d_gene: -; abundance: -; j_gene: TRBJ2-5; v_gene: TRBV18; CDR3aa: CASSASGTPQETQYF; CDR3nt: TGTGCCAGCTCAGCATCCGGGACACCCCAAGAGACCCAGTACTTC
d_gene: TRBD1; abundance: -; j_gene: TRBJ1-3; v_gene: TRBV9; CDR3aa: CASSVLDRGYSGNTIYF; CDR3nt: TGTGCCAGCAGCGTATTGGACAGGGGGTATTCTGGAAACACCATATATTTT
d_gene: TRBD1; abundance: -; j_gene: TRBJ2-7; v_gene: TRBV18; CDR3aa: CASSPQGTESYEQYF; CDR3nt: TGTGCCAGCTCACCACAAGGGACAGAATCCTACGAGCAGTACTTC
d_gene: TRBD1; abundance: -; j_gene: TRBJ1-2; v_gene: TRBV5-4; CDR3aa: CASSSGTGDGYTF; CDR3nt: TGTGCCAGCAGCTCGGGGACAGGGGATGGCTACACCTTC
d_gene: -; abundance: -; j_gene: TRBJ1-2; v_gene: TRBV19; CDR3aa: CASIRGPGNYGYTF; CDR3nt: TGTGCCAGTATCAGGGGCCCCGGAAACTATGGCTACACCTTC
d_gene: -; abundance: -; j_gene: TRBJ2-1; v_gene: TRBV5-1; CDR3aa: CASSVTSGSNEQFF; CDR3nt: TGCGCCAGCAGTGTTACGTCCGGGAGCAATGAGCAGTTCTTC
d_gene: -; abundance: -; j_gene: TRBJ2-3; v_gene: TRBV16; CDR3aa: CATGGGVDTQYF; CDR3nt: TGTGCCACCGGGGGAGGCGTCGATACGCAGTATTTT
d_gene: TRBD1; abundance: -; j_gene: TRBJ1-4; v_gene: TRBV9; CDR3aa: CASGNRTGSNEKLFF; CDR3nt: TGTGCCAGCGGTAATAGGACAGGATCTAATGAAAAACTGTTTTTT
d_gene: -; abundance: -; j_gene: TRBJ1-2; v_gene: TRBV7-9; CDR3aa: CASSWGSLAGYTF; CDR3nt: TGTGCCAGCAGCTGGGGGAGTCTAGCGGGCTACACCTTC
d_gene: -; abundance: few; j_gene: TRBJ2-7; v_gene: TRBV5-1; CDR3aa: CASSLPRGGEQYF; CDR3nt: TGCGCCAGCAGCTTACCCAGGGGAGGGGAGCAGTACTTC